These T cell receptor beta chains were read from a single sample in a study of T cell responses to AZD1222 COVID-19 vaccine. Repertoires were generated with immunoSEQ multiplex PCR, while TCRdb's copy carries only in-frame clones and drops some. The data show about 120,000 clones, with 80% to 95% seen just once and 11% to 15% held by the top ten. The sample here was peripheral blood, taken on day 0 of AZD1222 vaccination. These receptors came from an adult in good health. Each CDR3 is given with its conserved first and last residue. The D gene is left open where the match is weak. Part of the rows lack a size; the others show once, few, many or a class for expanded clones.

j_gene,v_gene,d_gene,abundance,CDR3nt,CDR3aa
TRBJ2-1,TRBV12-5,TRBD1,.,TGTGCTAGTGGGACAGGGGTTCGGTACAATGAGCAGTTCTTC,CASGTGVRYNEQFF
TRBJ1-2,TRBV12-5,.,.,TGTGCTAGTGGACAGGGTTTTTCCTATGGCTACACCTTC,CASGQGFSYGYTF
TRBJ1-1,TRBV12-3/TRBV12-4,.,.,TGTGCCAGTACCGGGACGAACACTGAAGCTTTCTTT,CASTGTNTEAFF
TRBJ1-6,TRBV28,.,.,TGTGCCAGCAGTTGGGGGGACGGTTCACCCCTCCACTTT,CASSWGDGSPLHF
TRBJ2-5,TRBV6-2/TRBV6-3,TRBD2,.,TGTGCCAGCAGTTACTCGGGGGGGACGCTCCAAGAGACCCAGTACTTC,CASSYSGGTLQETQYF
TRBJ2-7,TRBV7-8,TRBD1,.,TGTGCCAGCAGCTTCTCAACCGGGACAGCCTACGAGCAGTACTTC,CASSFSTGTAYEQYF
TRBJ1-6,TRBV4-3,.,.,TGCGCCAGCAGCCAAGATCGCCAGGACGAAGGGTCACCCCTCCACTTT,CASSQDRQDEGSPLHF
TRBJ1-2,TRBV7-2,.,.,TGTGCCAGCAGCTTAGGGCGTGTCTATGGCTACACCTTC,CASSLGRVYGYTF
TRBJ2-1,TRBV11-2,.,.,TGTGCCAGCAGCAATTACCCCACCGTCCCGAACAATGAGCAGTTCTTC,CASSNYPTVPNNEQFF
TRBJ1-1,TRBV5-8,.,.,TGTGCCAGCAGCTACCACCACCGGGGGGCCACTGAAGCTTTCTTT,CASSYHHRGATEAFF
TRBJ2-7,TRBV18,.,.,TGTGCCAGCTCACTCGCCTCCTACGAGCAGTACTTC,CASSLASYEQYF
TRBJ1-2,TRBV6-5,TRBD1,.,TGTGCCACCCCAGCGTCTCAAACAGGGGGATATGGCTACACCTTC,CATPASQTGGYGYTF
TRBJ1-1,TRBV6-5,.,.,TGTGCCAGCAGTTACTCGGACAGGAACACTGAAGCTTTCTTT,CASSYSDRNTEAFF
TRBJ1-5,TRBV28,TRBD1,.,TGTGCCAGCAGCCAAGGGACAGGGAAAGGCCAGCCCCAGCATTTT,CASSQGTGKGQPQHF
TRBJ1-1,TRBV2,.,.,TGTGCCAGCAGTCGGGAAGGTAACACTGAAGCTTTCTTT,CASSREGNTEAFF
TRBJ1-6,TRBV3-1/TRBV3-2,.,many,TGTGCCAGCAGCGCGGCCAGGGACTCACCCCTCCACTTT,CASSAARDSPLHF
TRBJ2-3,TRBV11-2,.,.,TGTGCCAGCAGCTCCTTTTTGACAGGCCAAACAGATACGCAGTATTTT,CASSSFLTGQTDTQYF
TRBJ2-7,TRBV5-1,.,.,TGCGCCAGCAGCTTTACAGGAGGCGAGCAGTACTTC,CASSFTGGEQYF
TRBJ1-5,TRBV5-1,.,.,TGCGCCAGCAGCGCATGGGAAAACCAGCCCCAGCATTTT,CASSAWENQPQHF
TRBJ1-1,TRBV4-3,.,.,TGCGCCAGCAGCTCGTTTGTCGGGGTCTCGAACACTGAAGCTTTCTTT,CASSSFVGVSNTEAFF
TRBJ1-5,TRBV12-3/TRBV12-4,.,.,TGTGCCAGCAGTCCACCGAATCAGCCCCAGCATTTT,CASSPPNQPQHF
TRBJ2-5,TRBV6-5,TRBD2,.,TGTGCCAGCAGTTTTGGATGGGCCGGGGGGGAGACCCAGTACTTC,CASSFGWAGGETQYF
TRBJ1-2,TRBV5-1,.,once,TGCGCCAGCAGCTTGACTGCGGGGGAGGGAAATGGCTACACCTTC,CASSLTAGEGNGYTF
TRBJ1-1,TRBV11-2,.,.,TGTGCCAGCAGCTTGGAGGTTTCCCTCTCGAGACAAGAGGAAGCTTTCTTT,CASSLEVSLSRQEEAFF
TRBJ2-7,TRBV27,TRBD1,.,TGTGCCAGCAGTTTCGGGACAGCCTACGAGCAGTACTTC,CASSFGTAYEQYF
TRBJ2-1,TRBV3-1/TRBV3-2,TRBD2,.,TGTGCCAGCACCGAAGCGGGAGAAACAAACAATGAGCAGTTCTTC,CASTEAGETNNEQFF
TRBJ1-5,TRBV19,.,once,TGTGCCAGTAGTATAGATCTCAGGGATCAGCCCCAGCATTTT,CASSIDLRDQPQHF
TRBJ2-1,TRBV4-3,.,.,TGCGCCAGCAGCCCCTTGCGGCGGCTTTCCTACAATGAGCAGTTCTTC,CASSPLRRLSYNEQFF
TRBJ1-6,TRBV28,TRBD1,.,TGTGCCAGCAGTTCCGTTGGACAGGGGTATAATTCACCCCTCCACTTT,CASSSVGQGYNSPLHF
TRBJ2-3,TRBV7-9,TRBD2,.,TGTGCCAGCAGCGTAGCGGGAGCGGATACGCAGTATTTT,CASSVAGADTQYF
TRBJ2-2,TRBV7-8,.,.,TGTGCCAGCAGTTTTTCTCCTTCCCCATTCTACACCGGGGAGCTGTTTTTT,CASSFSPSPFYTGELFF
TRBJ1-1,TRBV7-9,.,.,TGTGCCAGCAGGGTACGAACAGGGTCGTTGAACACTGAAGCTTTCTTT,CASRVRTGSLNTEAFF
TRBJ2-1,TRBV6-5,TRBD1,.,TGTGCCAGCAGTACACAGGGGAGCTCCTACAATGAGCAGTTCTTC,CASSTQGSSYNEQFF
TRBJ1-5,TRBV7-9,.,.,TGTGCCAGCAGCTCGCTGGTGGGCCGGGACAATCAGCCCCAGCATTTT,CASSSLVGRDNQPQHF
TRBJ2-6,TRBV13,.,.,TGTGCCAGCAGCAAAGGGGGGAATGGGGCCAACGTCCTGACTTTC,CASSKGGNGANVLTF
TRBJ2-7,TRBV30,.,.,TGTGCCTGGAGTGAGACCTACGAGCAGTACTTC,CAWSETYEQYF
TRBJ2-3,TRBV2,TRBD1,.,TGTGCCAGCTCGGGACAGGGCCGCACAGATACGCAGTATTTT,CASSGQGRTDTQYF
TRBJ2-2,TRBV9,TRBD2,.,TGTGCCAGCAGCGGGGCCGCCAGCGGGGGTACCGGGGAGCTGTTTTTT,CASSGAASGGTGELFF
TRBJ1-1,TRBV28,.,.,TGTGCCAGCAGTCTCAACAAGGGGGTGGACACTGAAGCTTTCTTT,CASSLNKGVDTEAFF
TRBJ2-1,TRBV9,.,.,TGTGCCAGCAGCGCGCCTGTAGGAGGAGGGGCTTCCAATGAGCAGTTCTTC,CASSAPVGGGASNEQFF
TRBJ2-7,TRBV29-1,TRBD1,.,TGCAGCGTGGCAAAAGGACAGGGGGGCTACGAGCAGTACTTC,CSVAKGQGGYEQYF
TRBJ1-1,TRBV20-1,.,.,TGCAGTCCCTCCGGCACTGAAGCTTTCTTT,CSPSGTEAFF
TRBJ1-3,TRBV6-2/TRBV6-3,.,.,TGTGCCAGCAGCGACCAAATCTCTGGAAACACCATATATTTT,CASSDQISGNTIYF
TRBJ1-1,TRBV19,.,once,TGTGCCAGTCGAACCTTGGGGGAGGGGCTAACCTGGAACACTGAAGCTTTCTTT,CASRTLGEGLTWNTEAFF
TRBJ2-1,TRBV27,TRBD2,.,TGTGCCAGCACCACTCTAGCGGGGTACTACAATGAGCAGTTCTTC,CASTTLAGYYNEQFF
TRBJ1-1,TRBV5-5,.,.,TGTGCCAGCAGAACGGCGCCCGCCGAGAACACTGAAGCTTTCTTT,CASRTAPAENTEAFF
TRBJ2-5,TRBV2,.,.,TGTGCCAGCAGGCCGGCCCCGGGCCTACGCGAGACCCAGTACTTC,CASRPAPGLRETQYF
TRBJ2-7,TRBV28,.,.,TGTGCCAGCAGTTTGGATTCCTACGAGCAGTACTTC,CASSLDSYEQYF
TRBJ1-5,TRBV6-2/TRBV6-3,.,many,TGTGCCAGCAGTTACTCGATTAGGGCCCCAACATCGGGTCAGCCCCAGCATTTT,CASSYSIRAPTSGQPQHF
TRBJ1-4,TRBV6-5,.,.,TGTGCCAGCAGTCCGCTCGCGAGTAATGAAAAACTGTTTTTT,CASSPLASNEKLFF
TRBJ1-4,TRBV5-1,.,.,TGCGCCAGCAGCTTGGTTGGTGAAAAACTGTTTTTT,CASSLVGEKLFF
TRBJ2-3,TRBV5-4,.,.,TGTGCCTTGTCCGGGCCCACAGATACGCAGTATTTT,CALSGPTDTQYF
TRBJ2-7,TRBV19,TRBD1,.,TGTGCCAGTAGTATGGGACAGGGGAGCTACGAGCAGTACTTC,CASSMGQGSYEQYF
TRBJ2-1,TRBV6-2/TRBV6-3,.,.,TGTGCCAGCAGTCAGGACGAGCAATCGCCCTACAATGAGCAGTTCTTC,CASSQDEQSPYNEQFF
TRBJ1-4,TRBV15,.,.,TGTGCCACCAGCAGTAATTGGGCCAGGGCGGGTGAAAAACTGTTTTTT,CATSSNWARAGEKLFF
TRBJ2-5,TRBV7-8,.,.,TGTGCCAGCAGCTTAGCGGGGGCCCTCTTAGTTCAAGAGACCCAGTACTTC,CASSLAGALLVQETQYF
TRBJ1-1,TRBV4-1,.,.,TGCGCCAGCAGCCAAAATTGGGCCGGGGACAACACTGAAGCTTTCTTT,CASSQNWAGDNTEAFF